This T cell receptor (beta chain) was recorded in a study of T cell changes during pregnancy in multiple sclerosis. Repertoires were generated with immunoSEQ multiplex PCR, while TCRdb's copy carries only in-frame clones and drops some. The table shows 55,000 to 85,000 clones, with around nine tenths occurring only once. CDR1 and CDR2 (germline): SGHAT, FQNNGV. V lost 0 bases, J lost 0 bases, and 14 bases stayed unmatched. The CDR3 length is 19 residues. The chain has TRBV11-2 and TRBJ2-7, with 7 bases identical to TRBD2. Specimen: peripheral blood, collected in the third trimester of pregnancy. The TCR was taken from a female donor with multiple sclerosis, enrolled in a pregnancy study. The CDR3 loop reads CASSLDIWGSGASSYEQYF. CDR3 bases: TGTGCCAGCAGCTTAGATATTTGGGGAAGCGGGGCCAGCTCCTACGAGCAGTACTTC.